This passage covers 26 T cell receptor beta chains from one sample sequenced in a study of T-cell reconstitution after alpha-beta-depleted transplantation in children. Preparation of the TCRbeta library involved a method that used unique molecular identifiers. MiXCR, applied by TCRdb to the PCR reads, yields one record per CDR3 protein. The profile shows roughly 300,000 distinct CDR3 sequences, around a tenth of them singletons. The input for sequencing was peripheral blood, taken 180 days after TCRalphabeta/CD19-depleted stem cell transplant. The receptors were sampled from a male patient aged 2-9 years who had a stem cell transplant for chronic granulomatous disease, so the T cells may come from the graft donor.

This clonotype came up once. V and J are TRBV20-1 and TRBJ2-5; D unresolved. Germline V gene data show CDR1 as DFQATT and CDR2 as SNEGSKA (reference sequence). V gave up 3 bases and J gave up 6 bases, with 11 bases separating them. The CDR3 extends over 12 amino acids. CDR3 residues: CSASNHRQTQYF. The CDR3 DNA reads TGCAGTGCTAGCAACCATAGGCAGACCCAGTACTTC.

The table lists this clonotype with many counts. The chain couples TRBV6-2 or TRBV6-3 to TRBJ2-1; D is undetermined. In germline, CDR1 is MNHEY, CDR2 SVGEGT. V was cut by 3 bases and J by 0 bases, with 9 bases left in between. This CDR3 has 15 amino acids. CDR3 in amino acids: CASSYVLSSYNEQFF. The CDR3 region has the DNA TGTGCCAGCAGTTATGTCCTAAGCTCCTACAATGAGCAGTTCTTC.

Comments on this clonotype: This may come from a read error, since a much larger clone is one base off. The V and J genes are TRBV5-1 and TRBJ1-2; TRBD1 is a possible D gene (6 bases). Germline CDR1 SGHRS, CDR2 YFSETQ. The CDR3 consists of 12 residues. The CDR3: CASCLDRNGYTF. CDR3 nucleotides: TGCGCCAGCTGCTTGGACAGAAATGGCTACACCTTC.

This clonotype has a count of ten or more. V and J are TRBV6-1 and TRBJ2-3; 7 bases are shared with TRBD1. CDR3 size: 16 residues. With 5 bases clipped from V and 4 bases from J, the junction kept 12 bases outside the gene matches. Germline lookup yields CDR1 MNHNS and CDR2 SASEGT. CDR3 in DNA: TGTGCCAGCAGTCGCCCCCGGGACAGAGGGCCAGATACGCAGTATTTT. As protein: CASSRPRDRGPDTQYF.

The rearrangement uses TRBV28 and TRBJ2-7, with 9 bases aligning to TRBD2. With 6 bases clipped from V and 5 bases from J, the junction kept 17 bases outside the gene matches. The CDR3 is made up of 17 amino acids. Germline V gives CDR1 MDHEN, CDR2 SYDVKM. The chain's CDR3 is CASSHTPSGKTHHEQYF. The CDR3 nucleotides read TGTGCCAGCAGCCATACACCTAGCGGGAAGACCCACCACGAGCAGTACTTC.

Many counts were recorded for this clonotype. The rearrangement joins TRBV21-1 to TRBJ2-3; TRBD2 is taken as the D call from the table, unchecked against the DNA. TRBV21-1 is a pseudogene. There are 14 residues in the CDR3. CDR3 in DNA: TGTGCCAGCAGCACTAAGCGGGAGGCAGATACGCAGTATTTT. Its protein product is CASSTKREADTQYF.

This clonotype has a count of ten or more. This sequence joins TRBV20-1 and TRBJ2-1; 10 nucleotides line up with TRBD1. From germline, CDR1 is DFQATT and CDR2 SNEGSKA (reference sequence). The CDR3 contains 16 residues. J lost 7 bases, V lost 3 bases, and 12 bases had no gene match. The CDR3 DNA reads TGCAGTGCTAGGACTCCTTGGGGGGACAGGGGTAATGAGCAGTTCTTC. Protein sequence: CSARTPWGDRGNEQFF.

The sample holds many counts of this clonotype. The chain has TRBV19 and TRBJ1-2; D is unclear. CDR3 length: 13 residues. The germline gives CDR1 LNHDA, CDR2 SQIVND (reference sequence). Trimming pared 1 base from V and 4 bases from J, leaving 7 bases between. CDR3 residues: CASSIVQVYGYTF. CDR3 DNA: TGTGCCAGTAGTATAGTACAAGTCTATGGCTACACCTTC.

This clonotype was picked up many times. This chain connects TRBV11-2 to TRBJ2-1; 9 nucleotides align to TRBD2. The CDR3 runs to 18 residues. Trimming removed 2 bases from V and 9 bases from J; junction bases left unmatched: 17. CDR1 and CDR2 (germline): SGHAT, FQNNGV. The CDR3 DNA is TGTGCCAGCAGCTTAATCCCTCTAGGCGTGGCGGGAGGGAGTGAGCAGTTCTTC. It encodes CASSLIPLGVAGGSEQFF.

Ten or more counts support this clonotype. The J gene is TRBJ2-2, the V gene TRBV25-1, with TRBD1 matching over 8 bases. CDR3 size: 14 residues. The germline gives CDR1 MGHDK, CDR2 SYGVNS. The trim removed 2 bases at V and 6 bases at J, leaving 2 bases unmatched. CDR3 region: CASSEGQGSGELFF. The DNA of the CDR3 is TGTGCCAGCAGTGAAGGACAGGGCTCCGGGGAGCTGTTTTTT.

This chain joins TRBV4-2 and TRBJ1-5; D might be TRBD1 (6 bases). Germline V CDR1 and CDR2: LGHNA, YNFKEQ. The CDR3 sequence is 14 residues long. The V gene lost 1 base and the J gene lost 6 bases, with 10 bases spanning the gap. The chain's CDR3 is CASSQGQESQPQHF. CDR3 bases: TGTGCCAGCAGCCAAGGACAGGAGAGTCAGCCCCAGCATTTT.

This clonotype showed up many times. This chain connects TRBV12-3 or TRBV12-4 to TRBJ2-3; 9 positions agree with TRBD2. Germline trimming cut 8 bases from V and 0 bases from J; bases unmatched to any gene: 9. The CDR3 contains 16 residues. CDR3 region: CASAPGSGGSTDTQYF. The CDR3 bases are TGTGCCAGCGCCCCAGGGAGCGGGGGGAGCACAGATACGCAGTATTTT.

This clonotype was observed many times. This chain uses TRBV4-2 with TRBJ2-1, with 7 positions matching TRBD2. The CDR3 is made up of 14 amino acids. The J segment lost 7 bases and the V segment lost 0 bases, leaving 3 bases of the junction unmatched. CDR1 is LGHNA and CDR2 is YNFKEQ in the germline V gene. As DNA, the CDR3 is TGTGCCAGCAGCCAAGAGGGACTACCGAATGAGCAGTTCTTC. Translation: CASSQEGLPNEQFF.

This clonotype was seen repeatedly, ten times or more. CDR3 loop: CASSPNPGGALAKNIQYF. CDR3 sequence (DNA): TGTGCCAGCAGTCCGAATCCCGGGGGGGCGCTGGCCAAAAACATTCAGTACTTC. The chain joins TRBV27 to TRBJ2-4, with 8 bases fitting TRBD2. With V trimmed by 5 bases and J by 1 base, 13 bases remained unmatched. The germline CDR1 and CDR2 sequences are MNHEY and SMNVEV (reference sequence). The CDR3 extends over 18 amino acids.

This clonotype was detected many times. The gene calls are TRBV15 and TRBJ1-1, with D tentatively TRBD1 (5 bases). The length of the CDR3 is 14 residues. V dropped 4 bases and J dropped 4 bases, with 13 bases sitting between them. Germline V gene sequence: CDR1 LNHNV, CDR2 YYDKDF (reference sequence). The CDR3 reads CATSTGTVGTEAFF. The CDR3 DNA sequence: TGTGCCACCAGCACCGGGACGGTAGGCACTGAAGCTTTCTTT.

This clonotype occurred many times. CDR3 loop: CAISGGQGKFPDTDTQYF. DNA of the CDR3: TGTGCCATCAGTGGAGGACAGGGGAAGTTTCCCGACACAGATACGCAGTATTTT. The chain employs TRBV10-3 and TRBJ2-3, with 9 positions matching TRBD1. V lost 4 bases, J lost 2 bases, and 13 bases stayed unmatched. This CDR3 contains 18 residues. CDR1 is ENHRY, CDR2 SYGVKD, per germline.

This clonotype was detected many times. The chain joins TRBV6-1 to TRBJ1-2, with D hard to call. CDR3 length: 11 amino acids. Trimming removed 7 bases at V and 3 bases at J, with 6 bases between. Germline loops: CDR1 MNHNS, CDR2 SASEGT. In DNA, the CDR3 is TGTGCCAGCAATCTGGACTATGGCTACACCTTC. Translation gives CASNLDYGYTF.

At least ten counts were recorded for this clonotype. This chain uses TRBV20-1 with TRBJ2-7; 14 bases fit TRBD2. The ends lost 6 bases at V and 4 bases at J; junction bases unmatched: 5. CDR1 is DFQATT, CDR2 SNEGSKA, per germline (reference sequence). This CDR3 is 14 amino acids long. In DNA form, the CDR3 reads TGCAGTGCCGGGACTAGCGGGAGTTTTTACGAGCAGTACTTC. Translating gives CSAGTSGSFYEQYF.

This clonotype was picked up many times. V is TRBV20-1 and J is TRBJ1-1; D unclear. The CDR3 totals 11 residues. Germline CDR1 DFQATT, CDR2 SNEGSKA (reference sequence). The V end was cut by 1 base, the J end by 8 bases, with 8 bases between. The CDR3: CSARAAVEAFF. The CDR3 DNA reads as TGCAGTGCTAGAGCGGCAGTAGAAGCTTTCTTT.

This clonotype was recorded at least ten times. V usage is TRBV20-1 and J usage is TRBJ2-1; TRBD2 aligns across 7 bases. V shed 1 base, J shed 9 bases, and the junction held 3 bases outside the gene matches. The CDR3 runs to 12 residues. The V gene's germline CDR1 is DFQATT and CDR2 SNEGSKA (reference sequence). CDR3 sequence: CSARVAGAEQFF. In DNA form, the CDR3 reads TGCAGTGCTAGAGTAGCGGGCGCTGAGCAGTTCTTC.

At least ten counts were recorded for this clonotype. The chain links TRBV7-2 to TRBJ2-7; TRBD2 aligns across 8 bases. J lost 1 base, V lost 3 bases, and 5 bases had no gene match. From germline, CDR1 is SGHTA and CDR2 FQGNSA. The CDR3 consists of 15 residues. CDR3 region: CASSLESGGSYEQYF. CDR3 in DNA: TGTGCCAGCAGCTTGGAAAGCGGGGGTTCCTACGAGCAGTACTTC.

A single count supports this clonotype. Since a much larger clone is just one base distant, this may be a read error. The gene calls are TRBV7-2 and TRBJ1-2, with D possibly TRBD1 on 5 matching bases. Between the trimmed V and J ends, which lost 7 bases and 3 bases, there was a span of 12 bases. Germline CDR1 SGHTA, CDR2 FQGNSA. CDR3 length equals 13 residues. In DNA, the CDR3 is TGTGCCAGCACCTACCAGGGAGACTATGGCTACACCTTC. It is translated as CASTYQGDYGYTF.

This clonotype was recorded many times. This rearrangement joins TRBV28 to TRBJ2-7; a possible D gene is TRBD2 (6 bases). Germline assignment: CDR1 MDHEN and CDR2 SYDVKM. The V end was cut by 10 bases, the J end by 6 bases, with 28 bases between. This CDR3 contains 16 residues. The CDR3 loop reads CATTVGKGLTRGEQYF. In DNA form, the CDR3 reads TGTGCCACCACGGTGGGAAAGGGCCTGACTAGAGGCGAGCAGTACTTC.

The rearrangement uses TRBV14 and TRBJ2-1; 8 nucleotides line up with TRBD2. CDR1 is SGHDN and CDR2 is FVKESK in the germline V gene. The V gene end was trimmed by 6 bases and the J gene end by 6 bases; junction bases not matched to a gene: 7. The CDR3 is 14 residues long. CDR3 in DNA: TGTGCCAGCAGTACTCGGGGGGGCATCAATGAGCAGTTCTTC. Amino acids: CASSTRGGINEQFF.

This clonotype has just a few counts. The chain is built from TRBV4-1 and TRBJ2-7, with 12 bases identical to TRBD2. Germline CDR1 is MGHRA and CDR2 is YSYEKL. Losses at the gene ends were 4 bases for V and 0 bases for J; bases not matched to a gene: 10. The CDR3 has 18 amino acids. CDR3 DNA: TGCGCCAGCAGCCGCCGACTAGCGGGGGCCAAGGTCTCCTACGAGCAGTACTTC. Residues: CASSRRLAGAKVSYEQYF.

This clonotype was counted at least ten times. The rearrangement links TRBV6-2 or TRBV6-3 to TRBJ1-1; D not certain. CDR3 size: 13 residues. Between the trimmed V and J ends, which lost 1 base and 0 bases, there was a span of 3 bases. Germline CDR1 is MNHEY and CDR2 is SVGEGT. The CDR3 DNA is TGTGCCAGCAGTTACTTCATGAACACTGAAGCTTTCTTT. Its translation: CASSYFMNTEAFF.